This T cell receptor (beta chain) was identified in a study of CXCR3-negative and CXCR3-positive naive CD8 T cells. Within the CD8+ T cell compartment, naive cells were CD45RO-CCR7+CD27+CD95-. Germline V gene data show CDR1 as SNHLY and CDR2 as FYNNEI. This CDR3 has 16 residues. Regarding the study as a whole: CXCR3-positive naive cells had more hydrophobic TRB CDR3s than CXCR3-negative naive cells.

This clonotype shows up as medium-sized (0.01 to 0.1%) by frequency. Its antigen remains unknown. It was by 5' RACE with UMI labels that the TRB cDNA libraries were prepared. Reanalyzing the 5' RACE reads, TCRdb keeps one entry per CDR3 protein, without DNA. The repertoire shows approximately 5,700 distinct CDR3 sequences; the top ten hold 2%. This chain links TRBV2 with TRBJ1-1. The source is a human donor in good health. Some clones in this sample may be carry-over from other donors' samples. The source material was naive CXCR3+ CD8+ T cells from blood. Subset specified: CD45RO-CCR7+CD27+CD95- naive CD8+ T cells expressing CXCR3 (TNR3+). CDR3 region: CASSEFWGGGSTEAFF.